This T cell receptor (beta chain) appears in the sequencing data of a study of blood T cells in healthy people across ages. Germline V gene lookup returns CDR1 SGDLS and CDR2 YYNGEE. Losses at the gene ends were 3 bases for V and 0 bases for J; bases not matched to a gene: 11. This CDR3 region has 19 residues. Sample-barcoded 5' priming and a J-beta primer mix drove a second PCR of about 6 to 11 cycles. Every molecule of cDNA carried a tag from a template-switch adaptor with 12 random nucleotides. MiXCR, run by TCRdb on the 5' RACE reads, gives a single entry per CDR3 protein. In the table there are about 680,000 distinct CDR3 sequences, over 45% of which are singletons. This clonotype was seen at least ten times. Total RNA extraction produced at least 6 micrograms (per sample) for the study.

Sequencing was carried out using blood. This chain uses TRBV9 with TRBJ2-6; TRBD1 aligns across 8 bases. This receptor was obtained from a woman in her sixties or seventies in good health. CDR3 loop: CASSGDPDRANSGANVLTF. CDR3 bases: TGTGCCAGCAGCGGAGACCCGGACAGGGCCAACTCTGGGGCCAACGTCCTGACTTTC. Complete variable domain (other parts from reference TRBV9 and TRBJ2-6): DSGVTQTPKHLITATGQRVTLRCSPRSGDLSVYWYQQSLDQGLQFLIQYYNGEERAKGNILERFSAQQFPDLHSELNLSSLELGDSALYFCASSGDPDRANSGANVLTFGAGSRLTVL.